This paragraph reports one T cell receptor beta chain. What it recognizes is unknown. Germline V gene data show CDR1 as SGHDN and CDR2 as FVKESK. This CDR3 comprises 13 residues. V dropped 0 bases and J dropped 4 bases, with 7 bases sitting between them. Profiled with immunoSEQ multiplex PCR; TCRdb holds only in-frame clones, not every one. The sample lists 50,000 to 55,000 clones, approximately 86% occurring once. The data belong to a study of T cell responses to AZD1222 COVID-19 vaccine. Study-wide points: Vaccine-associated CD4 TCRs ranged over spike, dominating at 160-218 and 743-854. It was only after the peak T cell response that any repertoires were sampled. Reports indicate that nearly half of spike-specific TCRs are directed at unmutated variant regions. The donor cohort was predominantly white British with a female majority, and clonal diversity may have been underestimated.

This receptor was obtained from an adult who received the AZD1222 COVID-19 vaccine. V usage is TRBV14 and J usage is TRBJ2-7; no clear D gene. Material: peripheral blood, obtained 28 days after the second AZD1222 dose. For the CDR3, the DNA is TGTGCCAGCAGCCAAGACCGGCCGTACGAGCAGTACTTC. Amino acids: CASSQDRPYEQYF.